This T cell receptor beta chain was retrieved from a study of T-cell reconstitution after alpha-beta-depleted transplantation in children. Unique molecular identifiers were incorporated during preparation of the TCRbeta library. TCRdb redid the calling of the PCR reads with MiXCR, one entry per CDR3 protein. The sample has roughly 3,400 distinct CDR3 sequences; around 23% are singletons. In this sample, this clonotype turned up many times. A read error may be the cause here, since a much bigger clone is one base away. Deletions cut 0 bases from V and 3 bases from J, with 16 bases between. The CDR3 runs to 16 residues. CDR1 is SGHRS and CDR2 is YFSETQ in the germline V gene.

Sequenced material: PBMCs, mostly from graft donor cells, taken 60 days after TCRalphabeta/CD19-depleted stem cell transplant. The sequence derives from a male patient aged 2 to 10 who had a stem cell transplant for acute lymphoblastic leukemia, so the T cells may come from the graft donor. V gene TRBV5-1 combines with J gene TRBJ2-7; TRBD1 or TRBD2 may be the D gene (5 bases each). DNA for the CDR3: TGCGCCAGCAGCTTGGTGTTCGTGGGACGACTCTACGAGCAGTACTTC. It specifies CASSLVFVGRLYEQYF.